The clone carrying this TCR beta chain was counted a few times. The antigen remains undetermined. This CDR3 comprises 15 residues. Germline V CDR1 and CDR2: KGHSH, LQKENI. Between the trimmed V and J ends, which lost 3 bases and 2 bases, there was a span of 14 bases. Isolation per sample recovered at least 6 million PBMCs. The data stem from a study of blood T cells in healthy people across ages. Study-level results: As naive T cell percentage varied, TCR beta diversity correlated strongly with it. No conclusive comparison of naive versus antigen-experienced cells was possible with unsorted PBMCs.

With a J-beta primer mix and a sample-barcoded 5' primer, a second PCR ran roughly 7 to 11 cycles. No fewer than 3 million CDR3-containing paired-end reads came from each sample. TCRdb fed the 5' RACE reads into MiXCR, producing one record per CDR3 protein. In the table there are hundreds of thousands of distinct CDR3 sequences, over 40% of which are singletons. The TCR comes from a man older than 75 in good health. The rearrangement uses TRBV18 and TRBJ2-7, with TRBD1 as a possible D gene (6 bases). The sequenced sample consisted of blood. The CDR3 region has the DNA TGTGCCAGCTCACCCCAGGGGAGTATGACCTACGAGCAGTACTTC. As protein: CASSPQGSMTYEQYF. The full variable domain, with the rest looked up from reference TRBV18 and TRBJ2-7, is NAGVMQNPRHLVRRRGQEARLRCSPMKGHSHVYWYRQLPEEGLKFMVYLQKENIIDESGMPKERFSAEFPKEGPSILRIQQVVRGDSAAYFCASSPQGSMTYEQYFGPGTRLTVT.